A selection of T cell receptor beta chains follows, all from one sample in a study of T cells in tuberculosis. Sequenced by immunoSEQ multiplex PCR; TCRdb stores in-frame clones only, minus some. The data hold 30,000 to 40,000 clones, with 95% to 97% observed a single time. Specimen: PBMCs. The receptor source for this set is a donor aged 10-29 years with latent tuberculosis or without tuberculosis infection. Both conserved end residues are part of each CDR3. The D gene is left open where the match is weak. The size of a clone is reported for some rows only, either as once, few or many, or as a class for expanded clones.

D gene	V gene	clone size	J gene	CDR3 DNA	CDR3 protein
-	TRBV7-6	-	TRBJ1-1	TGTGCCAGCAGCCCCAGGCCGAACACTGAAGCTTTCTTT	CASSPRPNTEAFF
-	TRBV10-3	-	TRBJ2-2	TGTGCCATCAGTGAGACAGGGTTGGGCACCGGGGAGCTGTTTTTT	CAISETGLGTGELFF
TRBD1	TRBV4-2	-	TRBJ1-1	TGTGCCAGCAGCCCGATCCCGACAGGGAATAACACTGAAGCTTTCTTT	CASSPIPTGNNTEAFF
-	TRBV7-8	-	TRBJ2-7	TGTGCCAGCAGCTTAGACAGGGTCGGCTACGAGCAGTACTTC	CASSLDRVGYEQYF
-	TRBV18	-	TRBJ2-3	TGTGCCAGCTCACCCAAAACTAGTGGTGGAGATACGCAGTATTTT	CASSPKTSGGDTQYF
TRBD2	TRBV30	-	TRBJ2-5	TGTGCCTGGAGCTCTAGCGGGGGGTCTTTCGGAGAGACCCAGTACTTC	CAWSSSGGSFGETQYF
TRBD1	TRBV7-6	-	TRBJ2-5	TGTGCCAGCAGCGACAGGGGGCAGGGAGAGACCCAGTACTTC	CASSDRGQGETQYF
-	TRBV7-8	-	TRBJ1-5	TGTGCCAGCAGCTCACTCCAGGGTGATAGCAATCAGCCCCAGCATTTT	CASSSLQGDSNQPQHF
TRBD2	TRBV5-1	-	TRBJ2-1	TGCGCCAGCAGTCTTAGCGGGGCCCAATTCGATGAGCAGTTCTTC	CASSLSGAQFDEQFF
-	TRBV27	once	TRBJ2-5	TGTGCCAGCAGTTTATATGGGGGCGCGAAAGCAGAGACCCAGTACTTC	CASSLYGGAKAETQYF
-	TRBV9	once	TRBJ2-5	TGTGCCAGCAGCGTAGGAGGGAGGGAGACCCAGTACTTC	CASSVGGRETQYF
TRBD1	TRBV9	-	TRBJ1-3	TGTGCCAGCAGCGTAGGGGACAGGCCCTCTGGAAACACCATATATTTT	CASSVGDRPSGNTIYF
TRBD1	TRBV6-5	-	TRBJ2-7	TGTGCCAGCAGGCGGACAGGGAGCTCCTACGAGCAGTACTTC	CASRRTGSSYEQYF
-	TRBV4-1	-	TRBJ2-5	TGCGCCAGCAGCCATGAGGAGACCCAGTACTTC	CASSHEETQYF
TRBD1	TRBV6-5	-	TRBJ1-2	TGTGCCAGCAGTGACAGGGGCGCTTATGGCTACACCTTC	CASSDRGAYGYTF
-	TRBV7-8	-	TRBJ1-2	TGTGCCAGCAGCTTAGCGCGGGGGAGCGTCTACGGCTACACCTTC	CASSLARGSVYGYTF
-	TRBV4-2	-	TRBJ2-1	TGTGCCAGCAGCCCTCAGAGGGGGGGAACGGACAATGAGCAGTTCTTC	CASSPQRGGTDNEQFF
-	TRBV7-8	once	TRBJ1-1	TGTGCCAGCAGCGCGGGACTGCCGAACACTGAAGCTTTCTTT	CASSAGLPNTEAFF
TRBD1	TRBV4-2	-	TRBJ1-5	TGTGCCAGCAGCCAAGATAGAGAACAGGGGACTCAGCCCCAGCATTTT	CASSQDREQGTQPQHF
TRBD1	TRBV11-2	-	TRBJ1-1	TGTGCCAGCAGCCTCACAGGGGCTTTCACTGAAGCTTTCTTT	CASSLTGAFTEAFF
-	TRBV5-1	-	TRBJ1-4	TGCGCCAGCAGCTTGGGTATAGGACAGCCTGAAAAACTGTTTTTT	CASSLGIGQPEKLFF
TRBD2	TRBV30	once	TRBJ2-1	TGTGCCTGGAGTGTGGTTAGGGCGGGAGGGCCTGAGCAGTTCTTC	CAWSVVRAGGPEQFF
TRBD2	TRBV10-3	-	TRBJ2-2	TGTGCCATCGGGGGAGGGGTCCTTGGTGGGGAGCTGTTTTTT	CAIGGGVLGGELFF
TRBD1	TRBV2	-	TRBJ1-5	TGTGCCAGCAGTCAGGACAGGGTTTATCAGCCCCAGCATTTT	CASSQDRVYQPQHF
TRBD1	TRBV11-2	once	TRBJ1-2	TGTGCCAGCACGTCGGACAGGGACTATGGCCACACCTTC	CASTSDRDYGHTF
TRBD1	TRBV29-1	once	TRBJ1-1	TGCAGCGTCTCACAGGGGGCCACTGAAGCTTTCTTT	CSVSQGATEAFF
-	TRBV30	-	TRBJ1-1	TGTGCCTGGAGTCCACCAGGGTTGAGGATCACTGAAGCTTTCTTT	CAWSPPGLRITEAFF
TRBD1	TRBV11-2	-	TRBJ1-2	TGTGCCAGCAGGACAGGGGGTTCTAACTATGGCTACACCTTC	CASRTGGSNYGYTF
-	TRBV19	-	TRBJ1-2	TGTGCCAGTAGTATAACAGGAAACTATGGCTACACCTTC	CASSITGNYGYTF